A single sample is the source of the 2 T cell receptor beta chains below, sequenced in a study of shared clonotypes between healthy human individuals. Assay used: immunoSEQ multiplex PCR; TCRdb lists only in-frame clones, some missing. Among approximately 440,000 clones listed, roughly 80% were seen once. The sample consisted of PBMCs. These receptors were obtained from a woman between 40 and 50 years old in good health. Some clones in this sample may be carry-over from other donors' samples.

At least ten counts were recorded for this clone. This same CDR3 is encoded by further DNA sequences in the sample. CDR3 loop: CASSLEGLAQPQHF. The CDR3 bases are TGTGCCAGCAGCTTGGAGGGGTTGGCACAGCCCCAGCATTTT. This sequence joins TRBV7-9 and TRBJ1-5, with a possible D match to TRBD1 (5 bases). V lost 3 bases and J lost 7, with 13 bases in between. CDR3 length: 14 amino acids. CDR1 is SEHNR, CDR2 FQNEAQ, per germline (reference sequence).

The chain employs TRBV18 and TRBJ2-7, with 11 bases fitting TRBD1. CDR1 and CDR2 (germline): KGHSH, LQKENI. CDR3 length: 17 residues. V gave up 3 bases and J gave up 5 bases; unmatched junction bases: 12. CDR3 sequence reads: CASSPSPDRGRVDEQYF. CDR3 coding DNA: TGTGCCAGCTCACCTTCCCCGGACAGGGGGCGCGTAGACGAGCAGTACTTC.